The 20 T cell receptor beta chains listed next were all sequenced from one sample in a study of blood T cell repertoires in COVID-19. Data came from immunoSEQ multiplex PCR; TCRdb stores just in-frame clones and leaves some out. Found here are some 58,000 clones, 87% of them singletons; the top ten hold approximately 7.8%. Sequenced input: peripheral blood. The origin of the receptors is a man over 45 with active COVID-19.

The V gene is TRBV7-8, the J gene TRBJ1-5, with 7 bases lining up with TRBD1. V was pared by 3 bases and J by 3 bases, with 2 bases of the junction left unmatched. The CDR3 covers 14 residues. The germline CDR1 and CDR2 sequences are SGHVS and FQNEAQ. CDR3 protein: CASSLGQLNQPQHF. The CDR3 DNA sequence: TGTGCCAGCAGCTTGGGACAGCTCAATCAGCCCCAGCATTTT.

The gene calls are TRBV6-2 or TRBV6-3 and TRBJ2-1, with a possible D match to TRBD2 (5 bases). V shed 7 bases and J shed 4 bases, with 11 bases lying between them. Germline loops: CDR1 MNHEY, CDR2 SVGEGT. CDR3 length: 13 amino acids. The CDR3 reads CASTPDSYNEQFF. CDR3 DNA: TGTGCCAGCACCCCGGACTCTTACAATGAGCAGTTCTTC.

The J gene is TRBJ2-1, the V gene TRBV28; D ambiguous. Trimming stripped 1 base from V and 3 bases from J, with 7 bases between. The germline V gene has CDR1 MDHEN and CDR2 SYDVKM. The CDR3 is made up of 14 amino acids. CDR3: CASSLSTGYNEQFF. The DNA for the CDR3 is TGTGCCAGCAGTTTATCTACTGGCTACAATGAGCAGTTCTTC.

This clone was seen more than once but under ten times. Other DNA sequences of this sample code for an identical CDR3. The rearrangement links TRBV11-2 to TRBJ2-2; D unclear. This CDR3 has 13 amino acids. Germline V gene data show CDR1 as SGHAT and CDR2 as FQNNGV. V lost 3 bases to trimming and J lost 2 bases, with 4 bases between them. CDR3 DNA: TGTGCCAGCAGCTTGACTAACACCGGGGAGCTGTTTTTT. Its protein product is CASSLTNTGELFF.

This clone has only one observation. This sequence joins TRBV29-1 and TRBJ2-5; TRBD2 matches at 10 bases. Germline CDR1 SQVTM, CDR2 ANQGSEA. The CDR3 is 15 residues long. The V and J ends lost 3 bases and 3 bases, in that order; junction bases with no gene match: 7. The CDR3: CSVDGTSENKETQYF. CDR3 sequence (DNA): TGCAGCGTTGACGGGACTAGCGAAAATAAAGAGACCCAGTACTTC. The full variable domain, completed using reference TRBV29-1 and TRBJ2-5, is SAVISQKPSRDICQRGTSLTIQCQVDSQVTMMFWYRQQPGQSLTLIATANQGSEATYESGFVIDKFPISRPNLTFSTLTVSNMSPEDSSIYLCSVDGTSENKETQYFGPGTRLLVL.

The rearrangement uses TRBV11-3 and TRBJ2-1; perhaps TRBD1 as D (6 bases). This CDR3 region has 14 residues. Per the germline V gene, CDR1 is SGHNT and CDR2 is YENEEA. The ends were cut back, 3 bases at V and 2 bases at J, with 8 bases in the middle. CDR3 residues: CASSLAGAYNEQFF. CDR3 bases: TGTGCCAGCAGCTTGGCAGGGGCCTACAATGAGCAGTTCTTC.

A word on this clone: One junction end does not reproduce the germline sequence, and a read error may be involved. This chain joins TRBV30 and TRBJ2-7; 9 bases fit TRBD2. The CDR3 runs 15 residues. Germline V gene lookup returns CDR1 GTSNPN and CDR2 SVGIG (reference sequence). The CDR3 sequence is CAWSLGLAGTYGQYF. The CDR3 nucleotides are TGTGCCTGGAGCTTGGGCCTAGCGGGGACGTACGGGCAGTACTTC.

This chain links TRBV7-2 with TRBJ2-1; D might be TRBD1 (7 bases). Germline lookup yields CDR1 SGHTA and CDR2 FQGNSA. The CDR3 contains 15 residues. Trimming removed 0 bases from V and 6 bases from J, with 12 bases in between. The CDR3 reads CASSLAQGRINEQFF. As DNA, the CDR3 is TGTGCCAGCAGCTTAGCACAGGGGAGGATCAATGAGCAGTTCTTC.

The chain couples TRBV24-1 to TRBJ2-5; the match to TRBD1 covers 7 bases. Germline trimming cut 5 bases from V and 5 bases from J; bases unmatched to any gene: 7. CDR1 KGHDR and CDR2 SFDVKD come from the germline V gene. This CDR3 contains 14 residues. For the CDR3, the DNA is TGTGCCACCAGTGGGAGACAGGGAACGGAGACCCAGTACTTC. It is translated as CATSGRQGTETQYF.

The CDR3 region is CASSLEGTGKRTDTQYF. CDR3 DNA: TGTGCCAGCAGCTTAGAGGGGACAGGGAAACGCACAGATACGCAGTATTTT. This sequence joins TRBV7-9 and TRBJ2-3, with 9 bases fitting TRBD1. This CDR3 region has 17 residues. Germline assignment: CDR1 SEHNR and CDR2 FQNEAQ (reference sequence). V was pared by 1 base and J by 1 base, with 6 bases of the junction left unmatched. Filled out from reference TRBV7-9 and TRBJ2-3, the complete variable domain reads DTGVSQNPRHKITKRGQNVTFRCDPISEHNRLYWYRQTLGQGPEFLTYFQNEAQLEKSRLLSDRFSAERPKGSFSTLEIQRTEQGDSAMYLCASSLEGTGKRTDTQYFGPGTRLTVL.

Comments on this clone: The same CDR3 is also encoded by other DNA sequences in this sample. The CDR3 coding sequence is TGTGCCAGCAGTTTAACAGGGTACGAGCAGTACTTC. Encoded protein: CASSLTGYEQYF. V and J are TRBV28 and TRBJ2-7, with D perhaps matching TRBD1 (6 bases). V gave up 2 bases and J gave up 4 bases, with 6 bases separating them. This CDR3 is built from 12 residues. In germline, CDR1 is MDHEN, CDR2 SYDVKM.

This clone was recorded a few times. The CDR3 region is CASSFETGGSPEAFF. CDR3 sequence (DNA): TGCGCCAGCAGTTTCGAGACAGGGGGTAGCCCTGAAGCTTTCTTT. The rearrangement links TRBV4-3 to TRBJ1-1, with 9 bases that match TRBD1. Germline CDR1 is LGHNA and CDR2 is YSLEER. The CDR3 is 15 residues long. V lost 6 bases, J lost 6 bases, and 11 bases stayed unmatched.

The rearrangement uses TRBV4-1 and TRBJ1-2; 9 bases line up with TRBD1. This CDR3 is built from 17 residues. J gave up 7 bases and V 5 bases, and 17 bases lay outside the gene matches. Germline V gives CDR1 MGHRA, CDR2 YSYEKL. The CDR3 loop reads CASSGGPGQGLGGGYTF. The CDR3 DNA follows: TGCGCCAGCAGCGGGGGCCCGGGACAGGGCCTCGGGGGTGGCTACACCTTC.

This clone is deemed medium-sized. The chain carries TRBV9 and TRBJ1-5; 10 bases line up with TRBD1. The CDR3 is 15 amino acids. The germline V gene has CDR1 SGDLS and CDR2 YYNGEE. Unmatched junction bases numbered 3, after V lost 4 bases and J lost 2 bases. The DNA of the CDR3 is TGTGCCAGCAGCTTGACAGGGGGCGGCAATCAGCCCCAGCATTTT. Translation: CASSLTGGGNQPQHF.

J is TRBJ1-2 and V is TRBV5-5, with TRBD1 matching 12 bases. CDR3 length: 14 amino acids. Per germline, CDR1 SGHKS and CDR2 YYEKEE (reference sequence). Trimming removed 5 bases from V and 8 bases from J; junction bases left unmatched: 7. The DNA for the CDR3 is TGTGCCAGCAGTAGGGACAGGGGGCTGTGGGGCTACACCTTC. Encoded protein: CASSRDRGLWGYTF.

V usage is TRBV7-9 and J usage is TRBJ2-5, with 13 bases identical to TRBD2. Germline-derived CDR1 and CDR2 are SEHNR and FQNEAQ (reference sequence). CDR3 size: 17 residues. J gave up 5 bases and V 5 bases, and 11 bases lay outside the gene matches. Written as DNA, the CDR3 is TGTGCCAGCAGCCCCAGACTAGCGGGGGGCCCAGAGGAGACCCAGTACTTC. As protein: CASSPRLAGGPEETQYF.

The chain combines TRBV28 with TRBJ2-2; 8 bases fit TRBD1. The CDR3 runs 15 residues. Germline trimming cut 3 bases from V and 6 bases from J; bases unmatched to any gene: 6. Germline-derived CDR1 and CDR2 are MDHEN and SYDVKM. The CDR3 loop reads CASSFQGARAGELFF. The CDR3 coding sequence is TGTGCCAGCAGTTTCCAGGGGGCGCGGGCCGGGGAGCTGTTTTTT.

This chain links TRBV6-6 with TRBJ2-5; TRBD1 agrees at 10 bases. The V gene's germline CDR1 is MNHNY and CDR2 SVGAGI (reference sequence). The CDR3 is made up of 14 amino acids. Trimming cost V 6 bases and J 4 bases; bases outside gene matches: 5. Here the CDR3 reads CASRTGGRVETQYF. The CDR3 DNA is TGTGCCAGCAGGACAGGGGGCAGGGTAGAGACCCAGTACTTC.

The chain links TRBV5-6 to TRBJ2-7; no firm D call. Per germline, CDR1 SGHDT and CDR2 YYEEEE. The length of the CDR3 is 12 residues. V gave up 2 bases and J gave up 0 bases, with 3 bases separating them. CDR3: CASSFGSYEQYF. CDR3 sequence (DNA): TGTGCCAGCAGCTTCGGCTCCTACGAGCAGTACTTC.

This chain connects TRBV10-1 to TRBJ1-5; TRBD1 matches 8 bases. Germline trimming cut 2 bases from V and 1 base from J; bases unmatched to any gene: 13. Germline V lookup: CDR1 WNHNN, CDR2 SYGVQD (reference sequence). The CDR3 length is 19 residues. CDR3 coding DNA: TGCGCCAGCAGTGAGGCGACACCCGGGACAGGTTCAAGCAATCAGCCCCAGCATTTT. Translated, it gives CASSEATPGTGSSNQPQHF.